This T cell receptor beta chain was recovered during a study of blood T cell repertoires in COVID-19. Libraries were prepared by immunoSEQ multiplex PCR; TCRdb keeps only in-frame clonotypes and omits some of them. The repertoire holds 95,000 to 150,000 clones, with 60% to 85% as singletons. Trimming took 0 bases from V and 0 from J, leaving 12 bases between them. Germline values: CDR1 LGHDT, CDR2 YNNKEL (reference sequence). The length of the CDR3 is 17 residues. The sequence derives from a man in his sixties or seventies with acute or convalescent COVID-19. The chain combines TRBV3-1 (or the pseudogene TRBV3-2) with TRBJ1-5; D is unclear. Material for sequencing was peripheral blood. CDR3 nucleotides: TGTGCCAGCAGCCAAGAGGAGGAAATGAATAGCAATCAGCCCCAGCATTTT. This codes for CASSQEEEMNSNQPQHF.